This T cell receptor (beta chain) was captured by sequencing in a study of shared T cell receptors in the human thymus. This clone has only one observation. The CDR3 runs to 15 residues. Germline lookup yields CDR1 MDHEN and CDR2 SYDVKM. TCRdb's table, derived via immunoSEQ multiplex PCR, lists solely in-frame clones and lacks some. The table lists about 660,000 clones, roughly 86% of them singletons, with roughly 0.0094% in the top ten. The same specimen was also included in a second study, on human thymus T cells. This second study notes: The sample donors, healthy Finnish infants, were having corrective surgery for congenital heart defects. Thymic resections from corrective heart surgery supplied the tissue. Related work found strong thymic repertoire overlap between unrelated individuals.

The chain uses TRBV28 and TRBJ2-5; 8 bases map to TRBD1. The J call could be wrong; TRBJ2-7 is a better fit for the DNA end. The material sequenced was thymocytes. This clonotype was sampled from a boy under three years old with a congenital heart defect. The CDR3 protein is CASSTLGRGPYEQYF. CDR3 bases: TGTGCCAGCAGCACTTTGGGCAGGGGGCCCTACGAGCAGTACTTC.